The T cell receptor (beta chain) under discussion was sequenced for a study of blood T cells in healthy people across ages. Combining a sample-barcoded 5' primer with a J-beta primer mix, a second PCR ran for roughly 7 to 12 cycles. Using its own MiXCR run on the 5' RACE reads, TCRdb lists one record per CDR3 protein. The sample contains some 860,000 distinct CDR3 sequences, roughly 50% of which appear only once. Looked up from germline, CDR1 is MGHRA and CDR2 is YSYEKL. The V end lost 5 bases, the J end lost 1 base, and 21 bases lay between the germline ends. The CDR3 is 19 residues long. V is TRBV4-1 and J is TRBJ2-6; possible D gene TRBD1, 6 bases. This clonotype was obtained from a man between 40 and 49 years old in good health. Sequenced: blood. CDR3 loop: CASSSRHGTLASGANVLTF. CDR3 sequence (DNA): TGCGCCAGCAGCTCGAGACACGGGACACTTGCTTCTGGGGCCAACGTCCTGACTTTC.